These 18 T cell receptor beta chains came from one sample sequenced in a study of T cells expressing NK-cell markers. TCRdb re-called the 5' RACE reads and shows each CDR3 protein once, DNA omitted. The sample table sets out more than 250,000 distinct CDR3 sequences. Sequenced input: blood T cells: a sorted CD56 or NKG2C T cell subset, CD4+ or CD8+ T cells, or bulk PBMC T cells (not recorded which). The receptors derive from a man between 18 and 29 years old in good health.

This chain links TRBV18 with TRBJ1-4. Germline V gives CDR1 KGHSH, CDR2 LQKENI. The CDR3 has 17 amino acids. The CDR3 sequence is CASSPRKQTATNEKLFF.

The rearrangement links TRBV30 to TRBJ2-2; TCRdb selects TRBD2, and the lack of DNA leaves this call unchecked. Germline CDR1 GTSNPN, CDR2 SVGIG (reference sequence). The CDR3 is made up of 12 amino acids. CDR3 in amino acids: CAWKKAGIYLFF.

This chain joins TRBV5-1 and TRBJ2-3; TCRdb returns TRBD2, unconfirmable since there is no DNA. CDR3 size: 15 residues. Germline V gene lookup returns CDR1 SGHRS and CDR2 YFSETQ. CDR3 amino acids: CASSPSTMVADTQYF.

The rearrangement links TRBV20-1 to TRBJ2-1; TCRdb returns TRBD1, unconfirmable since there is no DNA. CDR3 length: 14 residues. The V gene's germline CDR1 is DFQATT and CDR2 SNEGSKA (reference sequence). The CDR3 here is CSALRQGRYNEQFF.

V and J are TRBV12-3 or TRBV12-4 and TRBJ2-3; the TCRdb D gene call, TRBD2, has no DNA to confirm it. The CDR3 extends over 17 amino acids. The CDR3 region is CASRPRLAGGPPITQYF.

The chain couples TRBV30 to TRBJ1-2. This CDR3 region has 15 residues. The germline gives CDR1 GTSNPN, CDR2 SVGIG (reference sequence). CDR3 residues: CAWSWRGWVNYGYTF.

This rearrangement joins TRBV5-1 to TRBJ1-1; TCRdb's D gene call, TRBD1, goes unchecked for lack of DNA. There are 14 residues in the CDR3. CDR1 SGHRS and CDR2 YFSETQ come from the germline V gene. The CDR3 sequence is CATDSGGAGTEAFF. The entire variable domain, with the rest obtained from reference TRBV5-1 and TRBJ1-1, is as follows: KAGVTQTPRYLIKTRGQQVTLSCSPISGHRSVSWYQQTPGQGLQFLFEYFSETQRNKGNFPGRFSGRQFSNSRSEMNVSTLELGDSALYLCATDSGGAGTEAFFGQGTRLTVV.

The chain employs TRBV20-1 and TRBJ2-3. Germline CDR1 DFQATT, CDR2 SNEGSKA (reference sequence). This CDR3 is 15 amino acids long. The CDR3 sequence: CSARDLVMLTDTQYF.

The chain uses TRBV12-3 or TRBV12-4 and TRBJ1-2. The CDR3 has 12 amino acids. The chain's CDR3 is CASSPTWNGYTF.

This chain uses TRBV2 with TRBJ2-2. The length of the CDR3 is 11 residues. Germline-derived CDR1 and CDR2 are SNHLY and FYNNEI. The CDR3 sequence is CASSDYGQLFF. The full variable domain, in which reference TRBV2 and TRBJ2-2 provide the parts outside the CDR3, is EPEVTQTPSHQVTQMGQEVILRCVPISNHLYFYWYRQILGQKVEFLVSFYNNEISEKSEIFDDQFSVERPDGSNFTLKIRSTKLEDSAMYFCASSDYGQLFFGEGSRLTVL.

This chain connects TRBV29-1 to TRBJ2-5; TCRdb calls TRBD1, which cannot be checked without DNA. Germline-derived CDR1 and CDR2 are SQVTM and ANQGSEA. There are 12 residues in the CDR3. CDR3 amino acids: CSGNGGQETQYF.

The chain couples TRBV5-1 to TRBJ1-3; there is no DNA to check the TCRdb D call of TRBD1. CDR1 and CDR2 from the germline V gene are SGHRS and YFSETQ. The CDR3 is 15 amino acids. Here the CDR3 reads CASSPQGASGNTIYF.

This sequence joins TRBV20-1 and TRBJ1-5; checking the TCRdb D call of TRBD1 is not possible without DNA. The CDR3 spans 13 residues. Germline V gene sequence: CDR1 DFQATT, CDR2 SNEGSKA (reference sequence). The CDR3 reads CSACRRDNQPQHF.

This chain connects TRBV29-1 to TRBJ1-2; TCRdb indicates TRBD1, and absent DNA this call remains unverified. The CDR3 has 13 residues. Germline assignment: CDR1 SQVTM and CDR2 ANQGSEA. CDR3 region: CSVEGQPNYGYTF.

Here the CDR3 reads CASSSIRDLWPNEQFF. V is TRBV5-6 and J is TRBJ2-1. Germline-derived CDR1 and CDR2 are SGHDT and YYEEEE. There are 16 residues in the CDR3.

The genes are TRBV6-1 and TRBJ2-7; the TRBD1 assignment by TCRdb is unverifiable without DNA. CDR1 is MNHNS and CDR2 is SASEGT in the germline V gene. The CDR3 covers 15 residues. The CDR3 protein is CASSGGPVPSYEQYF.

The chain recombines TRBV29-1 with TRBJ2-3; the D gene TCRdb calls, TRBD2, cannot be checked with no DNA. Germline V gives CDR1 SQVTM, CDR2 ANQGSEA. This CDR3 comprises 14 residues. CDR3 region: CSVLLGGSTDTQYF.

V gene TRBV20-1 combines with J gene TRBJ1-4; TCRdb lists TRBD1, though no DNA is available to test this call. CDR3 length: 12 amino acids. The germline V gene encodes CDR1 DFQATT and CDR2 SNEGSKA (reference sequence). CDR3: CSAYLRGEKLFF.